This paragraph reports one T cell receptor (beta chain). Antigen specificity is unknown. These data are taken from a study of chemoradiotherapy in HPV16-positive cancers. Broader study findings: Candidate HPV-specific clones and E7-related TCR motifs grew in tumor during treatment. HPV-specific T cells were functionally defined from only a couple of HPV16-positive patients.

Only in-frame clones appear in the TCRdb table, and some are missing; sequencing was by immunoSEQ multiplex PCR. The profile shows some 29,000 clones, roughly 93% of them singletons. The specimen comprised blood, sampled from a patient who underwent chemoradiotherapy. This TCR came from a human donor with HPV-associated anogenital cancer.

Here the CDR3 reads CASSPGGSLIEKLFF. The CDR3 DNA reads TGTGCCAGCTCACCAGGGGGGAGTCTTATTGAAAAACTGTTTTTT. V usage is TRBV18 and J usage is TRBJ1-4; possible D gene TRBD1, 5 bases. The CDR3 contains 15 residues. The V gene's germline CDR1 is KGHSH and CDR2 LQKENI. V was clipped by 2 bases and J by 7 bases, with 14 bases between them.